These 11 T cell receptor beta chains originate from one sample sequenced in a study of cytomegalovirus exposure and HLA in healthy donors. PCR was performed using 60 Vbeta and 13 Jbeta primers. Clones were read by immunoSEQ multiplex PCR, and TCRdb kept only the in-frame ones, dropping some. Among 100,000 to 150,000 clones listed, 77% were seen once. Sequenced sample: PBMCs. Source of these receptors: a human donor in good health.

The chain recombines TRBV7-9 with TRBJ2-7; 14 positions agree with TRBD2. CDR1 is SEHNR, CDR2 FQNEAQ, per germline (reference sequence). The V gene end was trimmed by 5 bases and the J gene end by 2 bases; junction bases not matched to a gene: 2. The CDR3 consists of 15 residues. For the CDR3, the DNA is TGTGCCAGCAGCCCGACTAGCGGGAGGGCCTACGAGCAGTACTTC. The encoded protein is CASSPTSGRAYEQYF.

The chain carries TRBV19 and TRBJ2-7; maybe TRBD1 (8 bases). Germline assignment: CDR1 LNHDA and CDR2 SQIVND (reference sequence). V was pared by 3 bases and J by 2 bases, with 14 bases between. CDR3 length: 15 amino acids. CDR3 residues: CASSIGQGGAYEQYF. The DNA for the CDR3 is TGTGCCAGTAGTATTGGACAGGGAGGGGCCTACGAGCAGTACTTC.

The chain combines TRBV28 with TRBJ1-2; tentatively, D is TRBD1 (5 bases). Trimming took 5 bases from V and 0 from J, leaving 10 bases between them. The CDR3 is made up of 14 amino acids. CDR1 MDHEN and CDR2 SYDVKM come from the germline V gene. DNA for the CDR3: TGTGCCAGCAGTGGGGAGGGGCCTAACTATGGCTACACCTTC. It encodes CASSGEGPNYGYTF.

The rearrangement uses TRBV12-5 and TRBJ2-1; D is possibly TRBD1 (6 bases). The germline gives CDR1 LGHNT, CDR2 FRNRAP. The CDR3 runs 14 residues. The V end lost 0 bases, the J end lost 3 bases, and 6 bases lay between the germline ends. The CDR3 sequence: CASGLVGGYNEQFF. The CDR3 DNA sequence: TGTGCTAGTGGTTTGGTAGGGGGCTACAATGAGCAGTTCTTC.

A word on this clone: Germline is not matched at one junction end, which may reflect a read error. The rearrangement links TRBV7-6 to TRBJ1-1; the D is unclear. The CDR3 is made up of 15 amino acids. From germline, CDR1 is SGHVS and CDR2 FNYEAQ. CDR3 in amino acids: CANSLQSSLNTEAFF. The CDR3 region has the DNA TGTGCCAACAGCTTGCAGTCTTCCTTGAACACTGAAGCTTTCTTT.

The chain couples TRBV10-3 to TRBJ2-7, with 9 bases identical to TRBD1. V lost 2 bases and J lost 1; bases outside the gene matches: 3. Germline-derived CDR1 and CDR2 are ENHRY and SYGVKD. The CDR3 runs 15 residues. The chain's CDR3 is CAISEGQGSSYEQYF. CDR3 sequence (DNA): TGTGCCATCAGTGAGGGACAGGGGTCGTCCTACGAGCAGTACTTC.

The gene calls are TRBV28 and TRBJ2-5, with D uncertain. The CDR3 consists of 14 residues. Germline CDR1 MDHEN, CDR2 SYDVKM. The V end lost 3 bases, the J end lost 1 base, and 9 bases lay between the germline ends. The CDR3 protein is CASSLVLPQETQYF. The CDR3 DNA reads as TGTGCCAGCAGTTTGGTACTTCCCCAAGAGACCCAGTACTTC.

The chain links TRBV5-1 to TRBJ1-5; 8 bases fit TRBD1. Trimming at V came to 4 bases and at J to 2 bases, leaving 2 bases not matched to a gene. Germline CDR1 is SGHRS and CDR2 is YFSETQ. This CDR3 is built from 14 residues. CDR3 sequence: CASSVTGGNQPQHF. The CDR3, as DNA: TGCGCCAGCAGCGTGACAGGGGGCAATCAGCCCCAGCATTTT.

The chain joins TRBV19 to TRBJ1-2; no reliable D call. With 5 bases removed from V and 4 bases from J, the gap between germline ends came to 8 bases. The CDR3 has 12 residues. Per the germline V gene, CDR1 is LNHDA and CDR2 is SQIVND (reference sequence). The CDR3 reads CASSGGVYGYTF. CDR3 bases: TGTGCCAGTAGTGGCGGGGTCTATGGCTACACCTTC.

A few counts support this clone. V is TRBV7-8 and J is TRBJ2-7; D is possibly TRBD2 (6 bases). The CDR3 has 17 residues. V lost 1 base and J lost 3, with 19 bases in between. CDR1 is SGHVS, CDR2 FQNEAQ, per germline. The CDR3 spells CASSLGGDPGTYYEQYF. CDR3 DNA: TGTGCCAGCAGCTTAGGAGGGGACCCCGGGACTTACTACGAGCAGTACTTC.

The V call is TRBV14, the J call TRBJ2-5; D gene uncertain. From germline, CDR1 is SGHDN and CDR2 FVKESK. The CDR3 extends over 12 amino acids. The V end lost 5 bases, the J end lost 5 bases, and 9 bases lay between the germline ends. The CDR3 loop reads CASSSLRETQYF. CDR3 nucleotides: TGTGCCAGCAGCTCCCTCCGTGAGACCCAGTACTTC.